The entry below gives a single TCR beta chain sequence along with its context. The antigen remains unidentified. The sample belongs to a study of T cell repertoires in cytomegalovirus infection. TCRdb re-derived calls from the reads in MiXCR, one entry per CDR3 protein. The table lists 100,000 or so distinct CDR3 sequences, under 45% of them singletons. CDR1 is SGHTA and CDR2 is FQGTGA in the germline V gene. CDR3 length: 16 amino acids. The J segment lost 1 base and the V segment lost 1 base, leaving 5 bases of the junction unmatched. This specimen consisted of CD8+ T cells from cultured PBMCs, obtained from culture after CMV antigen stimulation. This TCR came from a human donor in good health (CMV status not recorded). Some clones in this sample may be carry-over from other donors' samples. This chain connects TRBV7-3 to TRBJ2-3; 7 bases agree with TRBD2. The CDR3 bases are TGTGCCAGCAGCTTAAGAGGGGCGGGGGGCACAGATACGCAGTATTTT. As protein: CASSLRGAGGTDTQYF.